This TCR beta chain is drawn from a study of blood T cell repertoires in COVID-19. The data were produced by immunoSEQ multiplex PCR, yet TCRdb's version contains in-frame clones alone and is incomplete. This repertoire shows about 190,000 clones, about 89% found once; its top ten account for about 7%. The CDR3 is 13 residues long. V was shortened by 3 bases and J by 0 bases, with 5 bases between the two germline ends. Germline V gene lookup returns CDR1 SGHTA and CDR2 FQGNSA. Sequencing was performed on peripheral blood. The receptor comes from a man in his forties with acute or convalescent COVID-19. This rearrangement joins TRBV7-2 to TRBJ1-1; a weak D match, TRBD1 (5 bases). The CDR3 spells CASSFRVNTEAFF. CDR3 coding DNA: TGTGCCAGCAGCTTCAGGGTGAACACTGAAGCTTTCTTT.